The 10 T cell receptor beta chains presented below share a single source sample, sequenced in a study of blood T cell repertoires in COVID-19. Repertoires were generated with immunoSEQ multiplex PCR, while TCRdb's copy carries only in-frame clones and drops some. The data contain about 180,000 clones, roughly 84% of them singletons. Sequenced: PBMCs or T cells enriched from blood (not recorded which). Source of these receptors: a human donor with acute COVID-19. The donor label of this sample is uncertain.

V gene TRBV19 combines with J gene TRBJ2-7; D might be TRBD1 (6 bases). The germline V gene encodes CDR1 LNHDA and CDR2 SQIVND (reference sequence). The CDR3 sequence is 14 residues long. With 4 bases removed from V and 5 bases from J, the gap between germline ends came to 15 bases. The CDR3 loop is CASSRAGAIHEQYF. As DNA, the CDR3 is TGTGCCAGTAGTAGGGCAGGGGCTATCCACGAGCAGTACTTC.

The V gene is TRBV6-4, the J gene TRBJ1-4; D is unclear. Germline values: CDR1 MRHNA, CDR2 SNTAGT. Between the trimmed V and J ends, which lost 6 bases and 0 bases, there was a span of 17 bases. The CDR3 loop spans 17 amino acids. CDR3 coding DNA: TGTGCCAGCAGCGGAAATCGGACGGAGGCAACTAATGAAAAACTGTTTTTT. Protein: CASSGNRTEATNEKLFF.

J is TRBJ2-7 and V is TRBV12-5, with D possibly being TRBD1 (6 bases). Germline V lookup: CDR1 LGHNT, CDR2 FRNRAP. The CDR3 spans 16 residues. V was trimmed by 5 bases and J by 2 bases, leaving 19 bases between them. The CDR3 is CASGMTGTTGAYEQYF. CDR3 coding DNA: TGTGCTAGTGGTATGACCGGGACAACGGGCGCCTACGAGCAGTACTTC.

V is TRBV3-1 (or the pseudogene TRBV3-2) and J is TRBJ2-3; 8 bases match TRBD1. Germline V gene lookup returns CDR1 LGHDT and CDR2 YNNKEL (reference sequence). Trimming cost V 1 base and J 6 bases; bases outside gene matches: 3. This CDR3 has 14 residues. The CDR3 is CASSQGQGYDTQYF. CDR3 DNA: TGTGCCAGCAGCCAAGGACAGGGGTACGATACGCAGTATTTT.

The chain joins TRBV3-1 (or the pseudogene TRBV3-2) to TRBJ1-1, with D maybe TRBD1 (5 bases). CDR1 LGHDT and CDR2 YNNKEL come from the germline V gene (reference sequence). The CDR3 loop spans 18 amino acids. Between the trimmed V and J ends, which lost 0 bases and 4 bases, there was a span of 21 bases. This CDR3 reads CASSQDDWSRATPTEAFF. The CDR3 region has the DNA TGTGCCAGCAGCCAAGACGATTGGAGCAGGGCCACCCCCACTGAAGCTTTCTTT.

The chain recombines TRBV7-2 with TRBJ1-1; D is undetermined. V was cut by 4 bases and J by 3 bases, with 6 bases left in between. This CDR3 spans 12 amino acids. CDR1 and CDR2 (germline): SGHTA, FQGNSA. CDR3 sequence (DNA): TGTGCCAGCAGCTCGGGGTACACTGAAGCTTTCTTT. Translated, it gives CASSSGYTEAFF.

The chain is built from TRBV18 and TRBJ1-4; 7 positions agree with TRBD1. Trimming removed 2 bases from V and 8 bases from J; junction bases left unmatched: 11. Germline CDR1 reads KGHSH; CDR2 reads LQKENI. This CDR3 spans 16 amino acids. The CDR3 sequence is CASSPYPGQQGEKLFF. The CDR3, as DNA: TGTGCCAGCTCACCATATCCGGGACAGCAAGGGGAAAAACTGTTTTTT.

V is TRBV20-1 and J is TRBJ2-5; perhaps TRBD2 as D (6 bases). Trimming left V 3 bases short and J 4 bases short, with 12 bases between. This CDR3 spans 13 amino acids. Germline V gene sequence: CDR1 DFQATT, CDR2 SNEGSKA (reference sequence). CDR3 DNA: TGCAGTGCTAGTGACTTCGGGGGAGAGACCCAGTACTTC. It translates to CSASDFGGETQYF.

The rearrangement links TRBV5-1 to TRBJ2-5; possible D gene TRBD2, 5 bases. V was trimmed by 3 bases and J by 2 bases, leaving 14 bases between them. CDR3 length: 15 residues. Germline V CDR1 and CDR2: SGHRS, YFSETQ. The CDR3 DNA sequence: TGCGCCAGCAGCTCCCCGGGGTTCGGTCAAGAGACCCAGTACTTC. Translation: CASSSPGFGQETQYF.

The V and J genes are TRBV6-2 or TRBV6-3 and TRBJ2-7; D is unresolved. Germline-derived CDR1 and CDR2 are MNHEY and SVGEGT. V was clipped by 7 bases and J by 0 bases, with 7 bases between them. The length of the CDR3 is 12 residues. The CDR3 DNA reads as TGTGCCAGCACCCCCAACTCCTACGAGCAGTACTTC. Translated: CASTPNSYEQYF.